These T cell receptor beta chains were read from a single sample in a study of shared T cell receptors in the human thymus. The data were produced by immunoSEQ multiplex PCR, yet TCRdb's version contains in-frame clones alone and is incomplete. Of more than 300,000 clones listed, around 95% are singletons. The sequencing input was thymocytes. These receptor sequences come from a human donor. Each CDR3 is given with its conserved first and last residue. D genes are given only for firm matches. The size field is filled for only some rows; it gives once, few, many or a size class.

>TRBJ2-3|-|TRBV19|-
CASSQGQPTDTQYF
TGTGCCAGTAGCCAAGGACAGCCCACAGATACGCAGTATTTT
>TRBJ2-5|-|TRBV27|-
CASTRTALRGQETQYF
TGTGCCAGCACCAGGACGGCGCTGAGGGGACAAGAGACCCAGTACTTC
>TRBJ1-1|TRBD1|TRBV5-1|once
CASSLDRGATEAFF
TGCGCCAGCAGCTTGGACAGGGGGGCCACTGAAGCTTTCTTT
>TRBJ2-7|TRBD2|TRBV28|-
CASSLQEAGGSYEQYF
TGTGCCAGCAGTTTACAAGAAGCGGGAGGCTCCTACGAGCAGTACTTC
>TRBJ2-2|TRBD2|TRBV30|-
CAWSPPGTSGTNTGELFF
TGTGCCTGGAGCCCCCCCGGGACTAGCGGGACTAACACCGGGGAGCTGTTTTTT
>TRBJ2-3|TRBD2|TRBV19|-
CASSPRDYTDTQYF
TGTGCCAGTAGTCCGAGGGACTACACAGATACGCAGTATTTT
>TRBJ2-2|-|TRBV28|few
CASTARGQRSNTGELFF
TGTGCCAGCACCGCGAGAGGTCAGCGGTCGAACACCGGGGAGCTGTTTTTT
>TRBJ2-7|TRBD2|TRBV10-3|-
CAISRTSGRARNEQYF
TGTGCCATCAGTCGGACTAGCGGGAGGGCCCGGAACGAGCAGTACTTC
>TRBJ2-2|TRBD2|TRBV4-3|-
CASSQSSGLAGGRPGELFF
TGCGCCAGCAGCCAGTCTTCAGGCCTAGCGGGAGGGCGGCCCGGGGAGCTGTTTTTT
>TRBJ2-1|-|TRBV7-2|-
CASSFSREQFF
TGTGCCAGCAGCTTTTCGAGGGAGCAGTTCTTC
>TRBJ2-5|TRBD2|TRBV15|-
CATSSRVGTASGCQETQYF
TGTGCCACCAGCAGTAGAGTCGGAACTGCTAGCGGGTGTCAAGAGACCCAGTACTTC
>TRBJ2-1|TRBD2|TRBV12-5|-
CASGLAPSGTSGIYEQFF
TGTGCTAGTGGTTTGGCCCCATCCGGGACTAGCGGGATTTATGAGCAGTTCTTC
>TRBJ1-1|-|TRBV5-1|-
CASSLTENTEAFF
TGCGCCAGCAGCTTGACAGAGAACACTGAAGCTTTCTTT
>TRBJ1-1|-|TRBV2|-
CASKNVMNTEAFF
TGTGCCAGTAAGAATGTCATGAACACTGAAGCTTTCTTT
>TRBJ2-7|-|TRBV4-3|-
CASSQDIGQVGSYEQYF
TGCGCCAGCAGCCAAGATATTGGGCAGGTAGGCTCCTACGAGCAGTACTTC
>TRBJ2-3|TRBD2|TRBV28|-
CASSLWIAGGADTQYF
TGTGCCAGCAGTTTATGGATAGCGGGAGGAGCAGATACGCAGTATTTT
>TRBJ2-3|TRBD2|TRBV27|-
CASSQTSGNAPSTDTQYF
TGTGCCAGCAGTCAGACTAGCGGCAATGCGCCTAGCACAGATACGCAGTATTTT
>TRBJ2-1|-|TRBV5-1|-
CASSPPLASASYNEQFF
TGCGCCAGCAGCCCTCCCCTAGCGAGTGCCTCCTACAATGAGCAGTTCTTC
>TRBJ2-5|TRBD1|TRBV7-3|-
CASSSQGPEPTQYF
TGTGCCAGCAGCTCACAGGGGCCGGAGCCGACCCAGTACTTC
>TRBJ1-2|-|TRBV7-9|few
CASIKASRPYGYTF
TGTGCCAGTATCAAGGCGAGCCGTCCCTATGGCTACACCTTC
>TRBJ2-2|-|TRBV9|-
CASSGDIDRTNTGELFF
TGTGCCAGCAGCGGGGACATAGACAGGACGAACACCGGGGAGCTGTTTTTT
>TRBJ2-2|-|TRBV27|-
CASSFRGGTGELFF
TGTGCCAGCAGTTTTAGAGGCGGGACCGGGGAGCTGTTTTTT
>TRBJ1-4|TRBD1|TRBV6-6|once
CASLRDRDEKLFF
TGTGCCAGCCTCCGGGACAGGGACGAAAAACTGTTTTTT
>TRBJ2-3|TRBD2|TRBV27|once
CASSFSAGEKTDTQYF
TGTGCCAGCAGTTTCTCAGCGGGAGAGAAAACAGATACGCAGTATTTT
>TRBJ1-5|-|TRBV19|-
CASTPSGTYPNQPQHF
TGTGCCAGTACCCCCAGTGGCACATACCCCAATCAGCCCCAGCATTTT
>TRBJ1-5|-|TRBV25-1|-
CASSERSHQPQHF
TGTGCCAGCAGTGAACGGTCTCATCAGCCCCAGCATTTT
>TRBJ2-7|-|TRBV28|once
CASSCLRLSSYEQYF
TGTGCCAGCAGTTGTTTGCGCCTAAGCTCCTACGAGCAGTACTTC
>TRBJ2-1|TRBD2|TRBV7-2|-
CASSLEVREGPNEQFF
TGTGCCAGCAGCTTAGAGGTGCGGGAGGGCCCCAATGAGCAGTTCTTC
>TRBJ2-7|-|TRBV10-2|-
CASRPTGLGCEQYF
TGCGCCAGCAGACCGACAGGATTAGGCTGCGAGCAGTACTTC
>TRBJ2-1|TRBD2|TRBV7-3|-
CASSYGGLVDYNEQFF
TGTGCCAGCAGCTACGGGGGACTAGTAGACTACAATGAGCAGTTCTTC
>TRBJ1-5|TRBD1|TRBV7-9|-
CASSLLLPGTGNQPQHF
TGTGCCAGCAGCTTACTTCTCCCCGGGACAGGGAATCAGCCCCAGCATTTT
>TRBJ2-3|-|TRBV14|once
CASSQPRDTQYF
TGTGCCAGCAGCCAACCGCGGGATACGCAGTATTTT